This TCR beta chain was sequenced for a study of blood T cell repertoires in COVID-19. Germline CDR1 MDHEN, CDR2 SYDVKM. This CDR3 spans 13 amino acids. Trimming took 8 bases from V and 0 from J, leaving 8 bases between them. The assay was immunoSEQ multiplex PCR, and TCRdb's table has in-frame clones only and misses some. The sample holds 400,000 to 500,000 clones, 70% to 90% seen once. The receptor was derived from a woman aged 18-29 years who had been exposed to COVID-19. Sequences were obtained from PBMCs or T cells enriched from blood (not recorded which). V gene TRBV28 combines with J gene TRBJ2-4; no reliable D call. The CDR3 protein is CASLELAKNIQYF. Written as DNA, the CDR3 is TGTGCCAGCCTGGAGCTAGCCAAAAACATTCAGTACTTC.